The 22 T cell receptor beta chains listed next were all sequenced from one sample in a study of control samples from healthy donors and cancer patients. The protocol was immunoSEQ multiplex PCR, while the TCRdb copy is restricted to in-frame clones and leaves out a portion. The sample lists roughly 24,000 clones, roughly four fifths occurring once. The source material was PBMCs. Receptors originate from a man between 60 and 70 years old with colorectal cancer.

The chain couples TRBV5-5 to TRBJ1-4; D is unclear. The CDR3 length is 15 residues. Deletions cut 4 bases from V and 0 bases from J, with 10 bases between. The germline gives CDR1 SGHKS, CDR2 YYEKEE (reference sequence). The CDR3 DNA follows: TGTGCCAGCAGCCTCACTCGGGCAACTAATGAAAAACTGTTTTTT. It translates to CASSLTRATNEKLFF.

The table lists this clone with a count of one. The chain links TRBV5-1 to TRBJ1-4; D remains unclear. Trimming removed 1 base at V and 1 base at J, with 11 bases between. Germline CDR1 is SGHRS and CDR2 is YFSETQ. This CDR3 comprises 16 residues. CDR3 bases: TGCGCCAGCAGCTTGTCCCCGCTAGGAACTAATGAAAAACTGTTTTTT. This codes for CASSLSPLGTNEKLFF.

V usage is TRBV4-1 and J usage is TRBJ1-1, with TRBD1 as a possible D gene (6 bases). Germline CDR1 reads MGHRA; CDR2 reads YSYEKL. This CDR3 spans 15 amino acids. Trimming cost V 6 bases and J 5 bases, with 19 bases left between them. The CDR3 region is CASRRRGDQSTEAFF. The CDR3 region has the DNA TGCGCCAGCAGGCGAAGGGGGGATCAGTCAACTGAAGCTTTCTTT.

The chain uses TRBV4-3 and TRBJ1-6; 8 bases are a match to TRBD1. V trimming: 0 bases; J trimming: 8 bases; junction bases outside the gene matches: 3. CDR1 and CDR2 from the germline V gene are LGHNA and YSLEER. The CDR3 covers 15 residues. The chain's CDR3 is CASSQETGAYSPLHF. The CDR3 nucleotides read TGCGCCAGCAGCCAAGAGACAGGGGCCTATTCACCCCTCCACTTT.

The chain recombines TRBV5-5 with TRBJ1-1, with TRBD1 matching over 11 bases. Germline CDR1 and CDR2: SGHKS and YYEKEE (reference sequence). V dropped 0 bases and J dropped 5; count of bases not matched to a gene: 12. The length of the CDR3 is 18 residues. The chain's CDR3 is CASSLDTLDRGQGTEAFF. The CDR3 coding sequence is TGTGCCAGCAGCTTGGATACATTGGACAGGGGGCAGGGGACTGAAGCTTTCTTT.

This chain uses TRBV24-1 with TRBJ2-1, with 9 positions matching TRBD1. V dropped 5 bases and J dropped 6; count of bases not matched to a gene: 7. This CDR3 has 15 amino acids. Germline V gene lookup returns CDR1 KGHDR and CDR2 SFDVKD. The DNA for the CDR3 is TGTGCCACCAGTGGGGCCGGGACAGGGAGCAATGAGCAGTTCTTC. Translation: CATSGAGTGSNEQFF.

This rearrangement joins TRBV4-3 to TRBJ1-3; tentatively, D is TRBD1 (5 bases). The CDR3 is made up of 17 amino acids. Trimming left V 0 bases short and J 2 bases short, with 14 bases between. CDR1 and CDR2 (germline): LGHNA, YSLEER. Written as DNA, the CDR3 is TGCGCCAGCAGCCAAGAAATCCAGGGCCACACTGGAAACACCATATATTTT. The encoded protein is CASSQEIQGHTGNTIYF.

This clone has only a few counts. V and J are TRBV29-1 and TRBJ2-7; 8 positions match TRBD2. Per the germline V gene, CDR1 is SQVTM and CDR2 is ANQGSEA. V shed 4 bases, J shed 0 bases, and the junction held 8 bases outside the gene matches. This CDR3 is 15 amino acids long. Here the CDR3 DNA reads TGCAGCGTTGTAAAATTAGCGGGGATCTCCTACGAGCAGTACTTC. Its translation: CSVVKLAGISYEQYF.

The chain joins TRBV29-1 to TRBJ1-1; D ambiguous. The CDR3 totals 13 residues. Deletions cut 4 bases from V and 1 base from J, with 10 bases between. Per germline, CDR1 SQVTM and CDR2 ANQGSEA. CDR3 amino acids: CSVVVDPNTEAFF. In nucleotides, the CDR3 is TGCAGCGTTGTAGTTGACCCGAACACTGAAGCTTTCTTT.

The chain is built from TRBV3-1 (or the pseudogene TRBV3-2) and TRBJ1-4; D remains ambiguous. This CDR3 is built from 13 residues. The germline gives CDR1 LGHDT, CDR2 YNNKEL (reference sequence). V lost 2 bases, J lost 6 bases, and 7 bases lay in between. The CDR3 region has the DNA TGTGCCAGCAGCCAAAATATATATGAAAAACTGTTTTTT. Translating gives CASSQNIYEKLFF.

This clone was found a few times. The chain couples TRBV3-1 (or the pseudogene TRBV3-2) to TRBJ2-1, with D possibly matching TRBD2 (5 bases). Germline V CDR1 and CDR2: LGHDT, YNNKEL (reference sequence). The CDR3 is 14 residues long. Between the trimmed V and J ends, which lost 0 bases and 7 bases, there was a span of 10 bases. CDR3 DNA sequence: TGTGCCAGCAGCCAAGACCCCTTAGCGAATGAGCAGTTCTTC. Its translation: CASSQDPLANEQFF.

J is TRBJ1-2 and V is TRBV14, with a tentative D call TRBD1 (5 bases). Trimming removed 4 bases from V and 4 bases from J, with 10 bases in between. The CDR3 has 13 amino acids. The germline V gene encodes CDR1 SGHDN and CDR2 FVKESK. In DNA, the CDR3 is TGTGCCAGCAGCCCACAGGACCGCTATGGCTACACCTTC. Protein: CASSPQDRYGYTF.

The chain carries TRBV5-4 and TRBJ1-3; D uncertain. Deletions cut 2 bases from V and 0 bases from J, with 9 bases between. CDR1 is SGHNT and CDR2 is YYREEE in the germline V gene (reference sequence). The CDR3 covers 15 residues. The CDR3 DNA follows: TGTGCCAGCAGCTTTTTTGGGAGCTCTGGAAACACCATATATTTT. It encodes CASSFFGSSGNTIYF.

The chain couples TRBV6-5 to TRBJ1-1, with D possibly matching TRBD1 (5 bases). The CDR3 runs to 14 residues. Germline V gene lookup returns CDR1 MNHEY and CDR2 SVGAGI. V lost 8 bases and J 13 bases, leaving 26 bases between the germline ends. This chain's CDR3 is CASLVTLGTGRGFF. The DNA for the CDR3 is TGTGCCAGCTTAGTTACCCTAGGGACCGGCCGTGGTTTCTTT.

The chain has TRBV7-9 and TRBJ2-5; a possible D gene is TRBD1 (6 bases). CDR1 and CDR2 (germline): SEHNR, FQNEAQ (reference sequence). V lost 5 bases and J 4 bases, leaving 17 bases between the germline ends. The CDR3 runs to 15 residues. Written as DNA, the CDR3 is TGTGCCAGCAGCCCCCCGGACAGCCTCCGAGAGACCCAGTACTTC. Protein product: CASSPPDSLRETQYF.

V is TRBV4-3 and J is TRBJ2-5; possible D gene TRBD2, 5 bases. V lost 0 bases, J lost 4 bases, and 9 bases lay in between. The V gene's germline CDR1 is LGHNA and CDR2 YSLEER. This CDR3 spans 14 amino acids. CDR3 coding DNA: TGCGCCAGCAGCCAAGACAGGAGCGGAGAGACCCAGTACTTC. This translates into CASSQDRSGETQYF.

The chain combines TRBV6-2 or TRBV6-3 with TRBJ1-6; D is unresolved. Germline assignment: CDR1 MNHEY and CDR2 SVGEGT. The CDR3 consists of 12 residues. V was pared by 0 bases and J by 10 bases, with 4 bases between. CDR3 protein: CASSYSLSPLHF. Here the CDR3 DNA reads TGTGCCAGCAGTTACTCGCTCTCACCCCTCCACTTT.

This clone has only a few counts. The gene calls are TRBV4-1 and TRBJ2-3; 8 bases are shared with TRBD2. Per germline, CDR1 MGHRA and CDR2 YSYEKL. V lost 2 bases and J lost 4; bases outside the gene matches: 14. There are 18 residues in the CDR3. CDR3 in DNA: TGCGCCAGCAGCCAAATGCGCAGTGTCCCGGGGGGGGCAGATACGCAGTATTTT. Translating gives CASSQMRSVPGGADTQYF.

The genes are TRBV4-3 and TRBJ1-2, with D possibly matching TRBD1 (5 bases). V dropped 4 bases and J dropped 8 bases, with 17 bases sitting between them. Germline V lookup: CDR1 LGHNA, CDR2 YSLEER. CDR3 length equals 14 residues. The CDR3 DNA reads as TGCGCCAGCAGCCCCGGGACGTCTAGGATAGGCTACACCTTC. Translation gives CASSPGTSRIGYTF.

The V call is TRBV19, the J call TRBJ2-3, with D tentatively TRBD1 (7 bases). Trimming pared 6 bases from V and 4 bases from J, leaving 17 bases between. The CDR3 extends over 15 amino acids. Germline CDR1 is LNHDA and CDR2 is SQIVND (reference sequence). CDR3 bases: TGTGCCAGTAGCCGGGAGACAGGGTTGCCAGATACGCAGTATTTT. Translation gives CASSRETGLPDTQYF.

The V gene is TRBV6-5, the J gene TRBJ1-4; D unresolved. The CDR3 runs 14 residues. The germline CDR1 and CDR2 sequences are MNHEY and SVGAGI. Trimming removed 0 bases at V and 7 bases at J, with 9 bases between. CDR3 in DNA: TGTGCCAGCAGTTACTCGCGGTGGGTTGAAAAACTGTTTTTT. It is translated as CASSYSRWVEKLFF.

The chain couples TRBV10-1 to TRBJ1-2, with 7 bases aligning to TRBD1. J gave up 7 bases and V 4 bases, and 3 bases lay outside the gene matches. Germline-derived CDR1 and CDR2 are WNHNN and SYGVQD (reference sequence). The CDR3 loop spans 12 amino acids. In DNA, the CDR3 is TGCGCCAGCAGTGGACAGGGATCTGGCTACACCTTC. Protein product: CASSGQGSGYTF.